One sample yielded the 16 T cell receptor beta chains listed below, sequenced in a study of human T cells and chemical hapten exposure. TCRdb recomputed calls from the RACE reads with MiXCR, one row per CDR3 protein. The sample records tens of thousands of distinct CDR3 sequences, around 10% being singletons. The time point here: patch test 1, 2 weeks after DPC sensitization. The sample's treatment: therapeutic diphenylcyclopropenone sensitization with weekly scalp DPC. Sequencing used whole blood, obtained in connection with sensitization to the hapten diphenylcyclopropenone (DPC). These receptor sequences come from a woman between 45 and 65 years old with alopecia areata. Some clones in this sample may be carry-over from other donors' samples.

This clonotype was seen more than once but under ten times. This chain links TRBV5-6 with TRBJ1-1; tentatively, D is TRBD1 (6 bases). From germline, CDR1 is SGHDT and CDR2 YYEEEE. The CDR3 runs 15 residues. Between the trimmed V and J ends, which lost 1 base and 0 bases, there was a span of 10 bases. DNA for the CDR3: TGTGCCAGCAGCTTGTCGAGGGGGTTGAACACTGAAGCTTTCTTT. Its protein is CASSLSRGLNTEAFF.

This clonotype was seen repeatedly, ten times or more. This sequence joins TRBV12-3 or TRBV12-4 and TRBJ1-1, with TRBD1 identical over 8 bases. The CDR3 is 14 residues long. J gave up 0 bases and V 9 bases, and 6 bases lay outside the gene matches. Here the CDR3 reads CASSNRGMNTEAFF. The DNA of the CDR3 is TGTGCCAGTTCTAACAGGGGGATGAACACTGAAGCTTTCTTT.

This sequence joins TRBV4-1 and TRBJ1-6, with 7 bases matching TRBD1. With V trimmed by 2 bases and J by 4 bases, 5 bases remained unmatched. The CDR3 covers 16 residues. From germline, CDR1 is MGHRA and CDR2 YSYEKL. The CDR3 reads CASSQKMGQYNSPLHF. CDR3 coding DNA: TGCGCCAGCAGCCAAAAGATGGGACAGTATAATTCACCCCTCCACTTT.

V usage is TRBV10-1 and J usage is TRBJ1-1; no definite D call. Deletions cut 4 bases from V and 4 bases from J, with 7 bases between. The CDR3 contains 12 residues. CDR1 WNHNN and CDR2 SYGVQD come from the germline V gene (reference sequence). The CDR3 nucleotides are TGCGCCAGCAGTGGACTGAGCACTGAAGCTTTCTTT. Its protein product is CASSGLSTEAFF.

In this sample, this clonotype turned up a few times. The rearrangement joins TRBV7-2 to TRBJ2-5; no definite D call. The CDR3 has 14 residues. The germline CDR1 and CDR2 sequences are SGHTA and FQGNSA. V lost 3 bases, J lost 5 bases, and 13 bases lay in between. The DNA of the CDR3 is TGTGCCAGCAGCTTTAGTGGGTTCCTGGAGACCCAGTACTTC. Amino acids: CASSFSGFLETQYF.

This clonotype was counted at least ten times. The chain uses TRBV7-9 and TRBJ1-2, with D perhaps matching TRBD1 (5 bases). CDR3 size: 15 residues. Germline-derived CDR1 and CDR2 are SEHNR and FQNEAQ (reference sequence). Trimming cost V 3 bases and J 4 bases, with 15 bases left between them. The CDR3: CASSLPEAGTYGYTF. The CDR3, as DNA: TGTGCCAGCAGCTTGCCCGAGGCAGGGACCTATGGCTACACCTTC. The entire variable domain, with the rest obtained from reference TRBV7-9 and TRBJ1-2, is as follows: DTGVSQNPRHKITKRGQNVTFRCDPISEHNRLYWYRQTLGQGPEFLTYFQNEAQLEKSRLLSDRFSAERPKGSFSTLEIQRTEQGDSAMYLCASSLPEAGTYGYTFGSGTRLTVV.

This clonotype was detected once. This sequence joins TRBV6-2 or TRBV6-3 and TRBJ1-6; 12 nucleotides agree with TRBD1. The CDR3 is made up of 20 amino acids. Germline lookup yields CDR1 MNHEY and CDR2 SVGEGT. Trimming cost V 4 bases and J 7 bases; bases outside gene matches: 17. The CDR3 reads CASSFCRDRGPLRENSPLHF. Here the CDR3 DNA reads TGTGCCAGCAGTTTTTGCCGGGACAGGGGGCCCTTAAGAGAGAATTCACCCCTCCACTTT.

Here the CDR3 DNA reads TGCGCCAGCAGCTTGGGTGCGGGGAGATACAATGAGCAGTTCTTC. Protein sequence: CASSLGAGRYNEQFF. The gene calls are TRBV5-1 and TRBJ2-1; D possibly corresponds to TRBD2 (6 bases). CDR1 is SGHRS, CDR2 YFSETQ, per germline. Deletions cut 0 bases from V and 4 bases from J, with 11 bases between. CDR3 length equals 15 residues. The variable domain in full, with the rest retrieved from reference TRBV5-1 and TRBJ2-1, is KAGVTQTPRYLIKTRGQQVTLSCSPISGHRSVSWYQQTPGQGLQFLFEYFSETQRNKGNFPGRFSGRQFSNSRSEMNVSTLELGDSALYLCASSLGAGRYNEQFFGPGTRLTVL.

The chain carries TRBV20-1 and TRBJ2-3, with D hard to call. The germline gives CDR1 DFQATT, CDR2 SNEGSKA (reference sequence). Deletions cut 3 bases from V and 9 bases from J, with 7 bases between. This CDR3 is 10 amino acids long. CDR3 coding DNA: TGCAGTGCTAGGGACGGCACGCAGTATTTT. Residues: CSARDGTQYF.

In this sample, this clonotype turned up a few times. The chain joins TRBV3-1 to TRBJ2-7; tentative D call: TRBD2 (6 bases). CDR1 is LGHDT and CDR2 is YNNKEL in the germline V gene (reference sequence). This CDR3 contains 14 residues. V shed 0 bases and J shed 10 bases, with 16 bases lying between them. In nucleotides, the CDR3 is TGTGCCAGCAGCCAAGATCAGCGGAAGGGAGGACAGTACTTC. It codes for CASSQDQRKGGQYF.

This clonotype was seen repeatedly, ten times or more. The genes are TRBV20-1 and TRBJ2-7; D is perhaps TRBD2 (5 bases). The V and J ends lost 2 bases and 0 bases respectively, with 5 bases between them. CDR1 and CDR2 from the germline V gene are DFQATT and SNEGSKA (reference sequence). This CDR3 has 12 amino acids. The CDR3 here is CSARSGSYEQYF. CDR3 nucleotides: TGCAGTGCTAGAAGCGGCTCCTACGAGCAGTACTTC.

This clonotype has a handful of counts. The genes are TRBV27 and TRBJ2-5, with D possibly TRBD1 on 5 matching bases. The CDR3 loop spans 13 amino acids. V was clipped by 8 bases and J by 0 bases, with 10 bases between them. Germline CDR1 reads MNHEY; CDR2 reads SMNVEV (reference sequence). CDR3 DNA sequence: TGTGCCAGCGGGGCCGCGTACCAAGAGACCCAGTACTTC. It specifies CASGAAYQETQYF.

This clonotype was observed a handful of times. The V call is TRBV28, the J call TRBJ1-2; D uncertain. The germline CDR1 and CDR2 sequences are MDHEN and SYDVKM. Deletions cut 3 bases from V and 4 bases from J, with 3 bases between. The length of the CDR3 is 11 residues. In DNA, the CDR3 is TGTGCCAGCAGTTTTGTCTATGGCTACACCTTC. Protein sequence: CASSFVYGYTF.

This clonotype was counted between two and nine times. V gene TRBV3-1 combines with J gene TRBJ2-3; perhaps TRBD2 as D (6 bases). V was clipped by 4 bases and J by 0 bases, with 17 bases between them. This CDR3 contains 17 residues. Germline V lookup: CDR1 LGHDT, CDR2 YNNKEL (reference sequence). For the CDR3, the DNA is TGTGCCAGCAGCCTGTCAGGAAGGCGGGACAGCACAGATACGCAGTATTTT. Translating it yields CASSLSGRRDSTDTQYF.

This clonotype showed up just once. At one boundary the junction diverges from the germline segment, which might be a read error. J is TRBJ2-7 and V is TRBV2; TRBD1 or TRBD2 may be the D gene (5 bases each). The CDR3 covers 19 residues. Germline CDR1 and CDR2: SNHLY and FYNNEI. The CDR3 sequence is CACSEALRGRRGICYEQYF. CDR3 sequence (DNA): TGTGCCTGCAGTGAAGCGCTTCGGGGACGGCGAGGTATATGCTACGAGCAGTACTTC.

The sample holds many counts of this clonotype. The gene calls are TRBV6-2 or TRBV6-3 and TRBJ2-1; 10 nucleotides line up with TRBD1. The CDR3 is 16 residues long. V trimming: 6 bases; J trimming: 6 bases; junction bases outside the gene matches: 11. Germline values: CDR1 MNHEY, CDR2 SVGEGT. CDR3 nucleotide sequence: TGTGCCAGCAGCTTGTCCGGGACAGGGGTCGGCAATGAGCAGTTCTTC. Translation: CASSLSGTGVGNEQFF.